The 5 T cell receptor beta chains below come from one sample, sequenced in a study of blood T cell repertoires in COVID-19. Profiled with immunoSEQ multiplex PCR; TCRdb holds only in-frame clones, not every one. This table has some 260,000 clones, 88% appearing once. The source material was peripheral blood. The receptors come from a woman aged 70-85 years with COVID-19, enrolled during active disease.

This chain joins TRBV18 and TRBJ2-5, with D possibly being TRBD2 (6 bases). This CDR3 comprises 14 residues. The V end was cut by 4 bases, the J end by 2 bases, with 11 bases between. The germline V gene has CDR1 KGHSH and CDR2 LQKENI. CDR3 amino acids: CASSRLDPQETQYF. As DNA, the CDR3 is TGTGCCAGCTCACGACTAGACCCTCAAGAGACCCAGTACTTC. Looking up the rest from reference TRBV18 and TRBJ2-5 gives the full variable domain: NAGVMQNPRHLVRRRGQEARLRCSPMKGHSHVYWYRQLPEEGLKFMVYLQKENIIDESGMPKERFSAEFPKEGPSILRIQQVVRGDSAAYFCASSRLDPQETQYFGPGTRLLVL.

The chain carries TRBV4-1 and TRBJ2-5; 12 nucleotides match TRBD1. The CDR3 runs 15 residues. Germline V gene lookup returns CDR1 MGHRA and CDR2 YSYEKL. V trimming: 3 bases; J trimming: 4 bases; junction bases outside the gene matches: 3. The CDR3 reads CASSQPGQGAETQYF. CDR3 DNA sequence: TGCGCCAGCAGCCAGCCGGGACAGGGGGCAGAGACCCAGTACTTC.

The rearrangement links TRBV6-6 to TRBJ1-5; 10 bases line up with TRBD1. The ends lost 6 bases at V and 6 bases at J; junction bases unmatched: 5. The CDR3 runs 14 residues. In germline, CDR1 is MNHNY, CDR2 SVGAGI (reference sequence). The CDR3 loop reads CASRVGTGAQPQHF. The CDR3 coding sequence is TGTGCCAGCAGGGTCGGGACAGGGGCTCAGCCCCAGCATTTT.

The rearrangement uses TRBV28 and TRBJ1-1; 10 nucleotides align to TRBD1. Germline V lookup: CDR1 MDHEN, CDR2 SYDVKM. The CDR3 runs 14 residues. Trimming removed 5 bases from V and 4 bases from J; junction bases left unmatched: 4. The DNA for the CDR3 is TGTGCCAGCAGTCGACAGGGGGCCGTCACTGAAGCTTTCTTT. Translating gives CASSRQGAVTEAFF. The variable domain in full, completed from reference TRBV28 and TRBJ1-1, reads DVKVTQSSRYLVKRTGEKVFLECVQDMDHENMFWYRQDPGLGLRLIYFSYDVKMKEKGDIPEGYSVSREKKERFSLILESASTNQTSMYLCASSRQGAVTEAFFGQGTRLTVV.

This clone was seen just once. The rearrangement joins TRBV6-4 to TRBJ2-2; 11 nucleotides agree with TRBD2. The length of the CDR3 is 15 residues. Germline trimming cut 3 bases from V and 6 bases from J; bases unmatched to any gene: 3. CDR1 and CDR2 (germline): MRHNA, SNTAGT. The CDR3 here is CASSELAGVSGELFF. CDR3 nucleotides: TGTGCCAGCAGTGAACTAGCGGGAGTTTCCGGGGAGCTGTTTTTT.